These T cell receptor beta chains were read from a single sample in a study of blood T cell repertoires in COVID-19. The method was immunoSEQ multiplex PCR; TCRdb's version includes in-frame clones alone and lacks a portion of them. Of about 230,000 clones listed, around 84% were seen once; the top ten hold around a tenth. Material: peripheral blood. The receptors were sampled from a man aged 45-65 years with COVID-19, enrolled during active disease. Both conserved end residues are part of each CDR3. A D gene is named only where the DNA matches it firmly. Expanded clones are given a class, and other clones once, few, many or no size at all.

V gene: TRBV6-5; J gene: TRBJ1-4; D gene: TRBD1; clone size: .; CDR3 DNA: TGTGCCAGCAGTTACTCTTCCGGGACAGCAAATGAAAAACTGTTTTTT; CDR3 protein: CASSYSSGTANEKLFF
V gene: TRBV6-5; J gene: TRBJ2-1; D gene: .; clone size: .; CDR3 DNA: TGTGCCAGCAGCAGAACCTCGGGACTGTACAATGAGCAGTTCTTC; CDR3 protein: CASSRTSGLYNEQFF
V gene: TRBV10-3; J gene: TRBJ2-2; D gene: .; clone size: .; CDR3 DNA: TGTGCCATCAGTGAGGGGCAAAACTCGAACACCGGGGAGCTGTTTTTT; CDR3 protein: CAISEGQNSNTGELFF
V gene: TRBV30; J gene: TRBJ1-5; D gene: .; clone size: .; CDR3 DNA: TGTGCCTGGAGTAAGGGGGGGGATCAGCCCCAGCATTTT; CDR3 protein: CAWSKGGDQPQHF
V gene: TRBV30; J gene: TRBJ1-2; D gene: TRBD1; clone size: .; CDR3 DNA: TGTGCCTGGAGTTCCGGACAGGGTCAGGGTGGCTACACCTTC; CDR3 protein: CAWSSGQGQGGYTF
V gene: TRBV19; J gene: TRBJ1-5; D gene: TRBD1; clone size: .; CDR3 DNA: TGTGCCAGTAGTATAGAGGGACAGGGGGTGCCCCAGCATTTT; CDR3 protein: CASSIEGQGVPQHF
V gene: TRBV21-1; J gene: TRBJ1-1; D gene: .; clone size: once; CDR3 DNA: TGTGCCAGCAGCTCAGACATGCGAGTGAGGGACACTGAAGCTTTCTTT; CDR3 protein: CASSSDMRVRDTEAFF
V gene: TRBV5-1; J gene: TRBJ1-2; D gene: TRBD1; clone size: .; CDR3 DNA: TGCGCCAGCAGCCAACAACAGGGGAACTATGGCTACACCTTC; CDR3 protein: CASSQQQGNYGYTF
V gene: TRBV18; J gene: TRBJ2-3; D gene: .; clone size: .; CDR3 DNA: TGTGCCAGCTCACCTTCACTCGACACAGATACGCAGTATTTT; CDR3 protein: CASSPSLDTDTQYF
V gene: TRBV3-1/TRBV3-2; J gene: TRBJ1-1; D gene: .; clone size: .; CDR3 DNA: TGTGCCAGCAGCCTCGACAGGACGAACACTGAAGCTTTCTTT; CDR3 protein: CASSLDRTNTEAFF
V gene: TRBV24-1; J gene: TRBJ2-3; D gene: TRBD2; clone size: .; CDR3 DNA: TGTGCCACCAGTGACCTAGCGGGAGGATGGACAGATACGCAGTATTTT; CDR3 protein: CATSDLAGGWTDTQYF
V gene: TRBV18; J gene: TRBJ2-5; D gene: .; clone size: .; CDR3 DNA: TGTGCCAGCTCACCACGTGGAGGGGGCTTAGAGACCCAGTACTTC; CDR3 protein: CASSPRGGGLETQYF
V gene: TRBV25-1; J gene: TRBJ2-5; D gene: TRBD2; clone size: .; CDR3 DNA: TGTGCCAGCCGGACAAGCGGGAGCGGGTGGACCCAGTACTTC; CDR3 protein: CASRTSGSGWTQYF
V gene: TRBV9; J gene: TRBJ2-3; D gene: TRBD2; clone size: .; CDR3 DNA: TGTGCCAGCAGACCAGCGGGGGGTCGCACAGATACGCAGTATTTT; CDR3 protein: CASRPAGGRTDTQYF
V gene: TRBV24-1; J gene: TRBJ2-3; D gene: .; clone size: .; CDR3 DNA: TGTGCCACCAGTGATTCCTCAGGGGGGGATACGCAGTATTTT; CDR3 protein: CATSDSSGGDTQYF
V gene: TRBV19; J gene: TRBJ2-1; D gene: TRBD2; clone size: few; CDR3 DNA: TGTGCCAGTAGTCCGGGGACTAGCGGCTACAATGAGCAGTTCTTC; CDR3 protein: CASSPGTSGYNEQFF
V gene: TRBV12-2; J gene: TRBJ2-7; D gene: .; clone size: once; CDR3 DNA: TGTGCAAGTCGTCCATTCAGCTACGAGCAGTACTTC; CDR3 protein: CASRPFSYEQYF
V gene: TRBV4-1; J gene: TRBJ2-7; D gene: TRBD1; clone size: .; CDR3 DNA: TGCGCCAGCAGCCAAGCAGGGACAGGGTCCTACGAGCAGTACTTC; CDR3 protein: CASSQAGTGSYEQYF
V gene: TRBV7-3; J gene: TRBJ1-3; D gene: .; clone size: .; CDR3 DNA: TGTGCCAGCAGCTTAAAAGGGGGTTCTGGAAACACCATATATTTT; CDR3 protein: CASSLKGGSGNTIYF
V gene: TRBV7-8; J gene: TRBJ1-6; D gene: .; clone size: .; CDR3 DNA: TGTGCCAGCAGCTTCCCTCGAAGGAGCTCCTATAATTCACCCCTCCACTTT; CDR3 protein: CASSFPRRSSYNSPLHF
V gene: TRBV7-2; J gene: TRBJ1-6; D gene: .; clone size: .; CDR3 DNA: TGTGCCAGCAGCTTAGAGACACCTTATAATTCACCCCTCCACTTT; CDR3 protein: CASSLETPYNSPLHF
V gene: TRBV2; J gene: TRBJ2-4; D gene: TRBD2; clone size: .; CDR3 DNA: TGTGCCAGCAGACTAGCGGTAGCCAAGAACATTCAGTACTTC; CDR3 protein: CASRLAVAKNIQYF
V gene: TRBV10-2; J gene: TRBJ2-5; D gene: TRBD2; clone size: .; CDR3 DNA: TGCGCCAGCAGTACCGGGGGGGAAGAGACCCAGTACTTC; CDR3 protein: CASSTGGEETQYF
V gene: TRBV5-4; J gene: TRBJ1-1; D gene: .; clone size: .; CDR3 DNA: TGTGCCAGCAGCTTGGAACTTCAGAACACTGAAGCTTTCTTT; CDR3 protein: CASSLELQNTEAFF
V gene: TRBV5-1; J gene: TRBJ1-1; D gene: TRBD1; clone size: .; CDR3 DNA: TGCGCCAGCAGCTTGGCCAGGGGGGAGGCTTTCTTT; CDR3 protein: CASSLARGEAFF
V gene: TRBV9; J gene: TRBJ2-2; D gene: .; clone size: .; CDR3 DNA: TGTGCCAGCAGCGTAGAAGGGGGTAGGGCCGGGGAGCTGTTTTTT; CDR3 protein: CASSVEGGRAGELFF
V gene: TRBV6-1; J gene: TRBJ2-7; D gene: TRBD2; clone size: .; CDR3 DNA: TGTGCCAGCAGTGCCCCTGCAGCGGGGGGCCATTACGAGCAGTACTTC; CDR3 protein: CASSAPAAGGHYEQYF
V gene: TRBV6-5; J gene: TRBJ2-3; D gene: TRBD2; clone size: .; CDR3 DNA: TGTGCCGTGGCGGGGGGCCCAGATACGCAGTATTTT; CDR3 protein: CAVAGGPDTQYF
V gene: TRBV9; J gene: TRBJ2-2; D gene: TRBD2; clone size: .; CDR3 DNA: TGTGCCAGCAGCGTTAGTCTAGCGGGAGGTGACACCGGGGAGCTGTTTTTT; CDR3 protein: CASSVSLAGGDTGELFF
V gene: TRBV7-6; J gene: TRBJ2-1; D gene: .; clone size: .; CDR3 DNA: TGTGCCAGCAGCTCGAGCGGACCAGAGCAGTTCTTC; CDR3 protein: CASSSSGPEQFF
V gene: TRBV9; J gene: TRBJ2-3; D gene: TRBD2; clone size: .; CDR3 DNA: TGTGCCAGCGGCCCTCGGAGTCTAGCGGGGGGGCGGGGCACAGATACGCAGTATTTT; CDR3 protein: CASGPRSLAGGRGTDTQYF
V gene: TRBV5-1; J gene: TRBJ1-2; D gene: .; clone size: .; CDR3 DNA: TGCGCCAGCAGCTTGAAGGGGGAGTATGGCTACACCTTC; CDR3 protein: CASSLKGEYGYTF
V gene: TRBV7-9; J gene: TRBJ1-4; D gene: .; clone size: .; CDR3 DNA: TGTGCCAGCAGCTTAGATGTAGCGGGGGAAAAACTGTTTTTT; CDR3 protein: CASSLDVAGEKLFF
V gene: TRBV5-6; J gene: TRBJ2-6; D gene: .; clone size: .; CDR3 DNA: TGTGCCAGCAGCTTGGAACAGCCTTCTGGGGCCAACGTCCTGACTTTC; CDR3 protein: CASSLEQPSGANVLTF
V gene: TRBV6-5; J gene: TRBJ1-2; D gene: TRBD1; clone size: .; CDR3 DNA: TGTGCCAGCAGTTACAGTCGGACAGGGGGCTTTTATGGCTACACCTTC; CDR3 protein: CASSYSRTGGFYGYTF
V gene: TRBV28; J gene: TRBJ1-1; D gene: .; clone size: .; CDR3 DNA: TGTGCCGTACCCCGGGCGGGGGCTGAAGCTTTCTTT; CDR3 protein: CAVPRAGAEAFF
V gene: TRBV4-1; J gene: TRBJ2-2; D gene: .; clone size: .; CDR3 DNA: TGCGCCAGCAGCCAAGAGATCCGGGGTCCGGGCGGGGAGCTGTTTTTT; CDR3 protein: CASSQEIRGPGGELFF
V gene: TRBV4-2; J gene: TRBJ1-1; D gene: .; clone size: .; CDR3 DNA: TGTGCCAGCAGCCAAGATCAGGGTTACACTGAAGCTTTCTTT; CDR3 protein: CASSQDQGYTEAFF
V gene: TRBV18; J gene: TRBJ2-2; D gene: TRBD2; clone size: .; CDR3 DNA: TGTGCCAGCTCACCGGTTAGCGGGACGAACACCGGGGAGCTGTTTTTT; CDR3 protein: CASSPVSGTNTGELFF
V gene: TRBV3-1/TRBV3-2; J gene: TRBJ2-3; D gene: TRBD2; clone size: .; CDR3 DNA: TGTGCCAGCAGCCCGAAGGCGGGGGGACCAGATACGCAGTATTTT; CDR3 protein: CASSPKAGGPDTQYF
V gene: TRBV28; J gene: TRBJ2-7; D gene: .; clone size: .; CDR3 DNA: TGTGCCAGCAGTTTACCAGGACTGAGCTACGAGCAGTACTTC; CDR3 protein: CASSLPGLSYEQYF
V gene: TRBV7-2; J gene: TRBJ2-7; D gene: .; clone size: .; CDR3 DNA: TGTGCCAGCAGCTTAGGAATCAGCGCGCTAACCCAGTACTTC; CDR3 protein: CASSLGISALTQYF
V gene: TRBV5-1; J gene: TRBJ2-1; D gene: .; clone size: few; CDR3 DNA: TGCGCCAGCAGCACTAGCTTGGATGAGCAGTTCTTC; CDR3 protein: CASSTSLDEQFF
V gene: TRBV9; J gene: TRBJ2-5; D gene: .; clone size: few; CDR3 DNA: TGTGCCAGCAGCGTAGCCTCCAGAGAGACCCAGTACTTC; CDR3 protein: CASSVASRETQYF
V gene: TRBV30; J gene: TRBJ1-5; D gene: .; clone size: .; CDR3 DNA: TGTGCCTGGAGGACCGGACAGCCAAATCAGCCCCAGCATTTT; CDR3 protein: CAWRTGQPNQPQHF
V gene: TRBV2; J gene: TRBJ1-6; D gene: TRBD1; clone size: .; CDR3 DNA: TGTGCCAGCAGGGGACAGGTAAGCAATTCACCCCTCCACTTT; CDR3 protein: CASRGQVSNSPLHF
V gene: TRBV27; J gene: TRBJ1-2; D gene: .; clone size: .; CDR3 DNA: TGTGCCAGCAGTTTGCGGGAAAACTATGGCTACACCTTC; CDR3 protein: CASSLRENYGYTF
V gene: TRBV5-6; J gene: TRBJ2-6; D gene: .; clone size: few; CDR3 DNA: TGTGCCAGCAGTGGGGGGTACTCTGGGGCCAACGTCCTGACTTTC; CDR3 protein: CASSGGYSGANVLTF
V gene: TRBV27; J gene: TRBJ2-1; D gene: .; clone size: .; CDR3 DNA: TGTGCCAGCAGCAACACCAGGGGGGCCAATGAGCAGTTCTTC; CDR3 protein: CASSNTRGANEQFF
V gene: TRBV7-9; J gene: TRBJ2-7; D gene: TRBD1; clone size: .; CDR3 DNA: TGTGCCAGCAGCTTAGCCGGGACAGGGACCTACGAGCAGTACTTC; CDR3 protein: CASSLAGTGTYEQYF
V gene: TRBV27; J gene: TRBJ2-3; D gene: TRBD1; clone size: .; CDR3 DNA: TGTGCCAGCATGATTCCGGGACAGGGGAGAGATACGCAGTATTTT; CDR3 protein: CASMIPGQGRDTQYF
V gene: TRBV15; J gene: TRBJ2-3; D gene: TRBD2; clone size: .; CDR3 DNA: TGTGCCACCAGCAGAGTTAGCGGGAGATCAGATACGCAGTATTTT; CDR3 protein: CATSRVSGRSDTQYF
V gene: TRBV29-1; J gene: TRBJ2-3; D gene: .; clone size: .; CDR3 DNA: TGCAGCGCCCCGCCAGCGGAGAGCACAGATACGCAGTATTTT; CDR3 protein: CSAPPAESTDTQYF
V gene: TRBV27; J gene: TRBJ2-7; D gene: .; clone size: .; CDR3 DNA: TGTGCCAGCAGATTTTTGGGGCCGGCTGCCGAGCAGTACTTC; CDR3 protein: CASRFLGPAAEQYF
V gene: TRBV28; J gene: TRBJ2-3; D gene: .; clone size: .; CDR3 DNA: TGTGCCAGCAGTTTAACTTCGGCGGCAGATACGCAGTATTTT; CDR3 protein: CASSLTSAADTQYF